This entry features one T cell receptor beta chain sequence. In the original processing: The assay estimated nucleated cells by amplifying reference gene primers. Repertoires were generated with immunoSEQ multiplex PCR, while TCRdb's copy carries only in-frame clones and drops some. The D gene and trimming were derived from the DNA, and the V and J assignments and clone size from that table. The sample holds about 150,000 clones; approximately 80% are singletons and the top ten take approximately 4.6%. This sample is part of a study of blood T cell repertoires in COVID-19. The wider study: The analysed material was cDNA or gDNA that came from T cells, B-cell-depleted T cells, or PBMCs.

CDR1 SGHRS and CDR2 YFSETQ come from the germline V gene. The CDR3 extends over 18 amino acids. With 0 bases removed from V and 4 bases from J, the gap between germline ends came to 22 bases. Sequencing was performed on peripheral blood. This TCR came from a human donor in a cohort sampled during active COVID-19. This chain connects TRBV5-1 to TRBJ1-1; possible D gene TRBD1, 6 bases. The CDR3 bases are TGCGCCAGCAGCTTGGAAGGCGGCAGGGGATCGGGTTCCACTGAAGCTTTCTTT. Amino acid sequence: CASSLEGGRGSGSTEAFF.